This record looks at one T cell receptor (beta chain) sequence and its context. No cognate antigen has been identified for it. There are no base qualities to consult, and no much larger clone falls within one base. The CDR3 regions of human TCRbeta chains were analyzed by immunosequencing. Processing in the source paper ran as follows. Repertoire TCRs were checked for matches against a reference library of SARS-CoV-2-specific TCRs that had been generated using the MIRA antigen-specificity platform. Breadth was defined as the fraction of unique TCRs that were SARS-CoV-2-associated. Depth was defined as the fraction of total T cells that were SARS-CoV-2-associated. Each spike-specific TCR was assigned to its reactive spike region and to a CD4 or CD8 class using the MIRA data. Log10-transformed breadth and depth values were compared by one-way ANOVA with Sidak's multiple comparisons tests. In its TCRdb copy, this immuneACCESS table keeps in-frame sequences only and misses some clones. Where compared with another copy, unresolved V genes explain less than half of these, and the others have no known cause. D and trimming come from the DNA, and the V and J calls and clone size come from that table. This sample lists about 180,000 clones; approximately 90% were detected once. The ten largest clones add up to approximately 6.9% of the sample.

The data stem from a study of T cell responses to AZD1222 COVID-19 vaccine (dated by TCRdb to about 2021). About the investigation overall: Because spike-specific TCR depth and breadth did not differ between the two schedules, AZD1222 recipients who got a second dose at roughly 4 weeks were pooled with those who got a second dose at roughly 12 weeks. TCR sequencing covered some 240 trial participants: 207 given two doses of AZD1222 and 26 given two doses of MenACWY control vaccine. Enrollment into the trials was organized by age into subgroups of 18-55, 56-69 and 70-plus years, and those subgroups contained roughly 150, 30 and 60 TCR-sequenced participants, respectively.

General study outcomes and caveats: Most participants were white British and females outnumbered males, and the authors suggested that clonal diversity may have been underestimated. The vaccine-associated CD4 TCRs covered the entire spike protein, and the dominant responses fell in regions 160-218 and 743-854. Conclusions about previously exposed vaccinees were limited because only a handful of AZD1222 recipients were SARS-CoV-2 seropositive at baseline. Reportedly, almost half of the unique spike-specific TCRs recognized epitopes lying outside the regions that are mutated in the B.1.351 and B.1.1.7 variants. Because no day 14 peak-response samples were available, repertoires were characterized only after the peak T cell response. The 56-69-year group was small, and its depth increase did not reach significance, likely because of low power. After two AZD1222 doses, both the breadth and the depth of spike-specific TCRs were significantly higher than at day 0 and than in MenACWY recipients.

From its cysteine to its phenylalanine, the CDR3 spans 15 amino acids. Only the CDR3 portion is preserved as DNA: 45 bases, with reading frame beginning at the first base. V lost 4 bases and J lost 7 bases; the stretch between them is 20 bases long. Sequences SGHNT (CDR1) and YYREEE (CDR2) are obtained from the germline V gene (reference sequence). The time point label on this specimen signifies: baseline before first vaccination. Samples from vaccinated people were obtained from the UK trials COV001 and COV002, which included a single-blind randomized controlled phase 2/3 trial of AZD1222 (ChAdOx1 nCoV-19) in healthy adults. Trial participant PBMC samples were collected at day 0 and day 28 after the second dose for TCRbeta chain sequencing.

This sequence uses TRBV5-4 and TRBJ1-1; TRBD1 might be the D gene, on 6 matching bases. The clonotype was recovered from an adult in good health. The sequencing used peripheral blood, collected on day 0 of AZD1222 vaccination. The bases read TGTGCCAGCAGCAGACAGGCTTGGGGTGCCGATGAAGCTTTCTTT. It codes for CASSRQAWGADEAFF.